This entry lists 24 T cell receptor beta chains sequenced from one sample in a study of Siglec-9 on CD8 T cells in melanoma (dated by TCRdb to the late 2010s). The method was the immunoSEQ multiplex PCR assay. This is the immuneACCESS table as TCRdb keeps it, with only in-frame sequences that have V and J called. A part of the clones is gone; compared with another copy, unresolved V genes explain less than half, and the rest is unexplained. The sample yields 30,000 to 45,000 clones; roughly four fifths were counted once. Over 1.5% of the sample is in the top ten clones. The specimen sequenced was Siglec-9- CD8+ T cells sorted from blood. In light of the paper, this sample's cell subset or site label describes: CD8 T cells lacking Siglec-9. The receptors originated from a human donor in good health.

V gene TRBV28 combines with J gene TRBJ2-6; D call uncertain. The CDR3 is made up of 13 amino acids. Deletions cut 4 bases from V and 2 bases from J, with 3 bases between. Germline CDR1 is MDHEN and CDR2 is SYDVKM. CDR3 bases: TGTGCCAGCAGTTCCCCTGGGGCCAACGTCCTGACTTTC. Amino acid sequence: CASSSPGANVLTF.

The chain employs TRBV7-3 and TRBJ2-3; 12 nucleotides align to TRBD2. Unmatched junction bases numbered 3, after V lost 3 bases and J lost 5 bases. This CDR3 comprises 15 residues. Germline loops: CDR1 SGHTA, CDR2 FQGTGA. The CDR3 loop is CASSFLAGGGDTQYF. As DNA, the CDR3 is TGTGCCAGCAGCTTTCTAGCGGGAGGGGGAGATACGCAGTATTTT.

The CDR3 loop is CAISESYSKPEAFF. CDR3 nucleotides: TGTGCCATCAGTGAGAGCTATTCTAAACCTGAAGCTTTCTTT. J is TRBJ1-1 and V is TRBV10-3, with D uncertain. V was shortened by 2 bases and J by 6 bases, with 13 bases between the two germline ends. CDR3 length: 14 amino acids. The germline V gene encodes CDR1 ENHRY and CDR2 SYGVKD.

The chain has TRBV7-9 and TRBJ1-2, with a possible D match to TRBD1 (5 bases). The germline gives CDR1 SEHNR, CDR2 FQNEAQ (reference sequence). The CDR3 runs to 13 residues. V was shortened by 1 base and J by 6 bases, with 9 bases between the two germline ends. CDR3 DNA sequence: TGTGCCAGCAGCTTAGGACAGCCAGATGGCTACACCTTC. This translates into CASSLGQPDGYTF.

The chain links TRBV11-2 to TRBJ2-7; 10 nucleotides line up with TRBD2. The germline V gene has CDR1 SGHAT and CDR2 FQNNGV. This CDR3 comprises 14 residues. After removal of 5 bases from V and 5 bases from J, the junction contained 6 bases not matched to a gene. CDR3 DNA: TGTGCCAGCAGCCCTCAGCGGGGGGGCGACGAGCAGTACTTC. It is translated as CASSPQRGGDEQYF. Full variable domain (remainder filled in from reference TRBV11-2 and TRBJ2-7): EAGVAQSPRYKIIEKRQSVAFWCNPISGHATLYWYQQILGQGPKLLIQFQNNGVVDDSQLPKDRFSAERLKGVDSTLKIQPAKLEDSAVYLCASSPQRGGDEQYFGPGTRLTVT.

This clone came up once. The CDR3 coding sequence is TGTGCCAGCAGCTTAGGGCCAAGCTCCTATAATTCACCCCTCCACTTT. It specifies CASSLGPSSYNSPLHF. The chain combines TRBV13 with TRBJ1-6, with D unclear. The germline V and J ends were trimmed by 0 bases and 0 bases, with 6 bases remaining between them. Looked up from germline, CDR1 is PRHDT and CDR2 is FYEKMQ (reference sequence). This CDR3 region has 16 residues.

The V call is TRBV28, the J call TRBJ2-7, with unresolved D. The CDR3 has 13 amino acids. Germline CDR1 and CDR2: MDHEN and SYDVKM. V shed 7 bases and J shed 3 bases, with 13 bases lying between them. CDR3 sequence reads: CASMGTAHYEQYF. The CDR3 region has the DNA TGTGCCAGCATGGGCACAGCCCACTACGAGCAGTACTTC.

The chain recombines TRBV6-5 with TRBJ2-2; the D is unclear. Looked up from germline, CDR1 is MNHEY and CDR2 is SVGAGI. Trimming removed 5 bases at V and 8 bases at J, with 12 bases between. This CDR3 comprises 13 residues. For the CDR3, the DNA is TGTGCCAGCAGTCCCGCGAGTTTGGGGGAGCTGTTTTTT. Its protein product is CASSPASLGELFF.

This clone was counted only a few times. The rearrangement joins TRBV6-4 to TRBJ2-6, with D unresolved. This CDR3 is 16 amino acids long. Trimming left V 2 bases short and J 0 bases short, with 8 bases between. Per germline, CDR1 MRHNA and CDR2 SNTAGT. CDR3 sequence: CASSDRAGSGANVLTF. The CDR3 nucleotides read TGTGCCAGCAGTGACAGGGCAGGCTCTGGGGCCAACGTCCTGACTTTC.

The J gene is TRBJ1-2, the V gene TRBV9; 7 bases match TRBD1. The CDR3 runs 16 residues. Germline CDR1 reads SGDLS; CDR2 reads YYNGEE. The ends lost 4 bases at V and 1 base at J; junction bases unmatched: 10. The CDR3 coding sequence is TGTGCCAGCAGCCCCCCCCAGGGGGATTTTAACTATGGCTACACCTTC. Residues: CASSPPQGDFNYGYTF.

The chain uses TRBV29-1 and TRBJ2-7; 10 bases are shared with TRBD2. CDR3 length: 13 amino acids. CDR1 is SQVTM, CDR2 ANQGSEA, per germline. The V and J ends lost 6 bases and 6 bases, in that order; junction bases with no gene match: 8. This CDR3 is CSVSGGASGEQYF. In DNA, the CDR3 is TGCAGCGTGAGCGGGGGGGCCTCGGGCGAGCAGTACTTC.

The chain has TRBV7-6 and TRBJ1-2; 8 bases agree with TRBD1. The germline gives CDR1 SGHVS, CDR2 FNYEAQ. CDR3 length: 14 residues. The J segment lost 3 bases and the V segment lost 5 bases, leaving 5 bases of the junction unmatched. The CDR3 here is CASSADRGDYGYTF. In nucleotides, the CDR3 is TGTGCCAGCAGCGCCGACAGGGGTGACTATGGCTACACCTTC.

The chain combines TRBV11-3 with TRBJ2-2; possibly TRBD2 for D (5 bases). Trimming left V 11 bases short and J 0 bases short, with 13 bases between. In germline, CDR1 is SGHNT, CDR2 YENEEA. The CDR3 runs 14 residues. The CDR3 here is CASKLRANTGELFF. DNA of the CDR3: TGTGCCTCCAAGCTGAGGGCGAACACCGGGGAGCTGTTTTTT.

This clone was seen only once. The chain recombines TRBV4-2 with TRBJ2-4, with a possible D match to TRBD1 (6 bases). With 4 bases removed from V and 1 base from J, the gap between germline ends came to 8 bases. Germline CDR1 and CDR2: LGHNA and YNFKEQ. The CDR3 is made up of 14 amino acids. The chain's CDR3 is CASSPQGAKNIQYF. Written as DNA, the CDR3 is TGTGCCAGCAGCCCGCAGGGGGCCAAAAACATTCAGTACTTC.

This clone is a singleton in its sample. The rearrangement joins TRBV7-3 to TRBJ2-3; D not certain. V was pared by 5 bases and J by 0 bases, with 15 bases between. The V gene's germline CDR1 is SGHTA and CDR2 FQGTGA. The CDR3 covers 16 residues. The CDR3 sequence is CASSTPPDGSTDTQYF. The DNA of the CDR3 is TGTGCCAGCAGCACACCTCCGGACGGGAGCACAGATACGCAGTATTTT.

The CDR3 spells CASSRGTGSGANVLTF. For the CDR3, the DNA is TGTGCCAGCAGTCGCGGGACAGGGTCCGGGGCCAACGTCCTGACTTTC. J is TRBJ2-6 and V is TRBV6-4, with 9 bases fitting TRBD1. With 5 bases clipped from V and 4 bases from J, the junction kept 6 bases outside the gene matches. This CDR3 comprises 16 residues. Germline CDR1 is MRHNA and CDR2 is SNTAGT.

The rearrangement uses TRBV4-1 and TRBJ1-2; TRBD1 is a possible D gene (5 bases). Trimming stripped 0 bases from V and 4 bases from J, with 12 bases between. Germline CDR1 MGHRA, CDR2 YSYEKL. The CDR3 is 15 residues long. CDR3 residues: CASSQDSTGGYGYTF. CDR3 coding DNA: TGCGCCAGCAGCCAAGATAGCACGGGGGGCTATGGCTACACCTTC.

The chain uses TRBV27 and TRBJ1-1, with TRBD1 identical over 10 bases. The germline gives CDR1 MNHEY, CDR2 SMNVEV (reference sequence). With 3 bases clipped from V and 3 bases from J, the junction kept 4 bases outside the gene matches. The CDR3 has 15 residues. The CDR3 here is CASSFQGQGYTEAFF. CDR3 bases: TGTGCCAGCAGTTTCCAGGGACAGGGGTACACTGAAGCTTTCTTT.

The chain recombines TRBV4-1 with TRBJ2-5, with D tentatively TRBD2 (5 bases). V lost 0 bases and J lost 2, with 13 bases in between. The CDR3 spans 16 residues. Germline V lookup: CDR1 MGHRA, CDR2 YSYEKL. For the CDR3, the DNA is TGCGCCAGCAGCCAAGAAGGTGAGGGCCTACAAGAGACCCAGTACTTC. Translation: CASSQEGEGLQETQYF.

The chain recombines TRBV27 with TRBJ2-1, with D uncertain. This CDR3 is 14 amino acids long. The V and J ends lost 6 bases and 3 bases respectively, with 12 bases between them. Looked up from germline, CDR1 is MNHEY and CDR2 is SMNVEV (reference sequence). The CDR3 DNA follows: TGTGCCAGCAGAGGGATTAGCCGCTACAATGAGCAGTTCTTC. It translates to CASRGISRYNEQFF.

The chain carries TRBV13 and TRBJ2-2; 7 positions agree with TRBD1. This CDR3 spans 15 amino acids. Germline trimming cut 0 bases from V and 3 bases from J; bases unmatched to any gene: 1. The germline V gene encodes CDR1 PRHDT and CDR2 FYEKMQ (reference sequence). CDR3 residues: CASSLGTGYTGELFF. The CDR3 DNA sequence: TGTGCCAGCAGCTTAGGGACAGGGTACACCGGGGAGCTGTTTTTT.

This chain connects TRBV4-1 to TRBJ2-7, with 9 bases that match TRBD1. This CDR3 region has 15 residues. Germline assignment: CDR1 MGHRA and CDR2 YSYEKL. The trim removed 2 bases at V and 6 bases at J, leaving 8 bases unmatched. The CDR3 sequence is CASSQLPGQGREQYF. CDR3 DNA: TGCGCCAGCAGCCAACTCCCGGGACAGGGTCGCGAGCAGTACTTC.

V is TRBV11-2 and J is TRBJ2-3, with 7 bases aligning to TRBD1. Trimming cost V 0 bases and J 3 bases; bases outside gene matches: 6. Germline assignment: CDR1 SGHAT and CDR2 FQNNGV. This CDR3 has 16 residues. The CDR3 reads CASSLETGWSTDTQYF. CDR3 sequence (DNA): TGTGCCAGCAGCTTAGAGACAGGGTGGTCGACAGATACGCAGTATTTT.

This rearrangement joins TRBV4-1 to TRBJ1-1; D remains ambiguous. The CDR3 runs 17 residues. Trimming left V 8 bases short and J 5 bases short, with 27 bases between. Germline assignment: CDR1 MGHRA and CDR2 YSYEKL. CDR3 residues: CASAAGEGAVLRTEAFF. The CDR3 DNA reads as TGCGCCAGCGCGGCCGGGGAGGGTGCTGTTTTAAGGACTGAAGCTTTCTTT.